One and the same sample provided the 14 T cell receptor beta chains below, sequenced in a study of blood T cell repertoires in COVID-19 (dated by TCRdb to about 2020). The method behind the library was the immunoSEQ multiplex PCR assay. As stored in TCRdb, this immuneACCESS dataset retains in-frame rearrangements with V and J assigned. A fraction of the clones does not appear; measured against another copy, unresolved V genes explain less than half of the discrepancy, and the remainder lacks a known reason. This sample is represented by approximately 200,000 clones; roughly 90% of them were singletons. Together, the top ten hold around a tenth of the sample. Material: PBMCs or T cells enriched from blood (not recorded which). These receptors originate from a man in his late teens or twenties with acute COVID-19.

This chain uses TRBV27 with TRBJ2-3; TRBD2 matches 13 bases. J gave up 9 bases and V 2 bases, and 2 bases lay outside the gene matches. CDR3 size: 14 residues. CDR1 and CDR2 (germline): MNHEY, SMNVEV (reference sequence). CDR3 region: CASSLGTSGKTQYF. CDR3 sequence (DNA): TGTGCCAGCAGTTTAGGGACTAGCGGGAAAACGCAGTATTTT.

This clone occurred once. Other nucleotide sequences from this sample produce the same CDR3. The chain has TRBV5-1 and TRBJ2-7; 11 bases match TRBD2. The CDR3 loop spans 14 amino acids. V lost 4 bases to trimming and J lost 3 bases; unmatched junction nucleotides: 3. Germline V CDR1 and CDR2: SGHRS, YFSETQ. The CDR3 DNA sequence: TGCGCCAGCAGCACCGGGACTAGCGGCTACGAGCAGTACTTC. As protein: CASSTGTSGYEQYF. Using reference TRBV5-1 and TRBJ2-7 for the parts outside the CDR3, the full variable domain is KAGVTQTPRYLIKTRGQQVTLSCSPISGHRSVSWYQQTPGQGLQFLFEYFSETQRNKGNFPGRFSGRQFSNSRSEMNVSTLELGDSALYLCASSTGTSGYEQYFGPGTRLTVT.

This sequence joins TRBV11-3 and TRBJ1-5; D ambiguous. Germline V gene sequence: CDR1 SGHNT, CDR2 YENEEA. The V end was cut by 4 bases, the J end by 3 bases, with 10 bases between. The CDR3 is 14 residues long. CDR3 protein: CASSSVGDNQPQHF. CDR3 sequence (DNA): TGTGCCAGCAGCTCAGTTGGTGACAATCAGCCCCAGCATTTT.

This chain links TRBV4-3 with TRBJ2-7; TRBD2 agrees at 9 bases. V was pared by 4 bases and J by 4 bases, with 8 bases of the junction left unmatched. The CDR3 extends over 15 amino acids. The germline V gene encodes CDR1 LGHNA and CDR2 YSLEER. CDR3 sequence: CASSPGAGGIYEQYF. The CDR3 DNA reads as TGCGCCAGCAGCCCAGGGGCGGGGGGGATTTACGAGCAGTACTTC.

The chain joins TRBV3-1 (or the pseudogene TRBV3-2) to TRBJ2-1, with 7 bases fitting TRBD2. Per the germline V gene, CDR1 is LGHDT and CDR2 is YNNKEL (reference sequence). The ends lost 4 bases at V and 7 bases at J; junction bases unmatched: 7. The CDR3 consists of 14 residues. CDR3 nucleotide sequence: TGTGCCAGCAGCCCCACGGGAGGCTGGAATGAGCAGTTCTTC. This gives the protein CASSPTGGWNEQFF.

The genes are TRBV2 and TRBJ1-1; TRBD1 matches 8 bases. The CDR3 has 15 amino acids. Germline CDR1 reads SNHLY; CDR2 reads FYNNEI. V lost 6 bases to trimming and J lost 5 bases; unmatched junction nucleotides: 11. CDR3 sequence (DNA): TGTGCCAGCAGCGGCGGACAGGGACATGGGACTGAAGCTTTCTTT. Translation: CASSGGQGHGTEAFF.

The chain carries TRBV6-5 and TRBJ1-6; D unclear. CDR3 length: 15 residues. Germline V gene data show CDR1 as MNHEY and CDR2 as SVGAGI. Between the trimmed V and J ends, which lost 7 bases and 10 bases, there was a span of 20 bases. CDR3 residues: CASTPAGGLGSPLHF. DNA for the CDR3: TGTGCCAGCACCCCGGCCGGCGGACTTGGGTCACCCCTCCACTTT.

Concerning this clone itself: This sample includes further DNA sequences coding for the same CDR3. The chain's CDR3 is CASSLAGTDTQYF. The DNA of the CDR3 is TGCGCCAGCAGCTTGGCAGGCACAGATACGCAGTATTTT. The chain uses TRBV5-1 and TRBJ2-3; D not certain. CDR1 and CDR2 (germline): SGHRS, YFSETQ. CDR3 length equals 13 residues. Trimming cost V 0 bases and J 1 base, with 3 bases left between them.

This clone was counted once. The rearrangement uses TRBV5-4 and TRBJ2-1; 11 nucleotides align to TRBD2. The CDR3 totals 16 residues. The ends lost 5 bases at V and 0 bases at J; junction bases unmatched: 4. The germline V gene has CDR1 SGHNT and CDR2 YYREEE (reference sequence). The CDR3 region is CASRIAGGSSYNEQFF. Written as DNA, the CDR3 is TGTGCCAGCAGGATAGCGGGAGGGAGCTCCTACAATGAGCAGTTCTTC.

This chain joins TRBV4-2 and TRBJ2-7; 12 bases line up with TRBD2. The CDR3 runs to 16 residues. V lost 4 bases, J lost 5 bases, and 9 bases stayed unmatched. Germline CDR1 is LGHNA and CDR2 is YNFKEQ. CDR3 region: CASSPSLAGGRDEQYF. The CDR3 DNA reads as TGTGCCAGCAGCCCCTCCCTAGCGGGAGGGCGGGACGAGCAGTACTTC.

The gene calls are TRBV25-1 and TRBJ2-1; the D is unclear. The CDR3 consists of 15 residues. CDR1 is MGHDK and CDR2 is SYGVNS in the germline V gene. Between the trimmed V and J ends, which lost 1 base and 0 bases, there was a span of 7 bases. The chain's CDR3 is CASSESGNSYNEQFF. CDR3 nucleotide sequence: TGTGCCAGCAGTGAATCGGGTAACTCCTACAATGAGCAGTTCTTC.

The chain links TRBV10-3 to TRBJ2-2, with TRBD1 as a possible D gene (6 bases). Trimming took off 4 bases at V and 4 bases at J, with 10 bases between the two ends. The CDR3 has 14 residues. Germline CDR1 ENHRY, CDR2 SYGVKD. CDR3 DNA sequence: TGTGCCATCAGTGGGGACACTAGCACCGGGGAGCTGTTTTTT. Its translation: CAISGDTSTGELFF.

The chain is built from TRBV25-1 and TRBJ2-7, with a possible D match to TRBD1 (6 bases). This CDR3 comprises 14 residues. The V end lost 3 bases, the J end lost 2 bases, and 11 bases lay between the germline ends. Germline CDR1 MGHDK, CDR2 SYGVNS. The CDR3 DNA reads TGTGCCAGCAGTGACCGGGACACAGCCTACGAGCAGTACTTC. Protein sequence: CASSDRDTAYEQYF.

This chain joins TRBV27 and TRBJ2-7, with TRBD1 matching 10 bases. The length of the CDR3 is 17 residues. Germline CDR1 MNHEY, CDR2 SMNVEV (reference sequence). J gave up 5 bases and V 3 bases, and 13 bases lay outside the gene matches. This chain's CDR3 is CASSLQRPGTGDDEQYF. The DNA of the CDR3 is TGTGCCAGCAGTTTGCAAAGACCCGGGACAGGGGACGACGAGCAGTACTTC.